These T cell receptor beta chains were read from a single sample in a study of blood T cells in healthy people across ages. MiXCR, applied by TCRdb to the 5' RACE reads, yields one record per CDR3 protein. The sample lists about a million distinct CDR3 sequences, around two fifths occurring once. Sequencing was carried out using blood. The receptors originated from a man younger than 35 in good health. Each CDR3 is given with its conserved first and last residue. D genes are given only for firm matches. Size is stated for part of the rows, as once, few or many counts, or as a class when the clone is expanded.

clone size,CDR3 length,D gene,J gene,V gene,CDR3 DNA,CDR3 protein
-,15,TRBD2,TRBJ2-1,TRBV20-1,TGCAGTGCTCAAGGGGCTAGCGGGTCCTGCAATGAGCAGTTCTTC,CSAQGASGSCNEQFF
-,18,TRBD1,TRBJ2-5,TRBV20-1,TGCAGTGCTAGCGACCCCGGGACAGCTCAAATTAGCCAAGAGACCCAGTACTTC,CSASDPGTAQISQETQYF
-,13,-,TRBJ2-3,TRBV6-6,TGTGCCAGCAGTTACGCCGACGGAGATACGCAGTATTTT,CASSYADGDTQYF
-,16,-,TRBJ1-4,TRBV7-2,TGTGCCAGCAGTCCCCGATCCGGGCCGATAGGAGAAAAACTGTTTTTT,CASSPRSGPIGEKLFF
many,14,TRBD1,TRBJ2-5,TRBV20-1,TGCAGTGCTAGTAGTGACAGGGTGATGGAGACCCAGTACTTC,CSASSDRVMETQYF
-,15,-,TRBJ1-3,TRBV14,TGTGCCAGCAGCCAATTCCAGGGAGGTCGCGACACCATATATTTT,CASSQFQGGRDTIYF
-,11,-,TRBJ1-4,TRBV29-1,TGCAGCGTTGAATTAGCCGAAAAACTGTTTTTT,CSVELAEKLFF
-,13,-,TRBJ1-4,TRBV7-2,TGTGCCAGCAGCCCAGTCGAGGGACGGAAACTGTTTTTT,CASSPVEGRKLFF
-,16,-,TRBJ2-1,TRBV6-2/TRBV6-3,TGTGCCAGCAGTCCCCCGGACGAGAACTCCTACAATGAGCAGTTCTTC,CASSPPDENSYNEQFF
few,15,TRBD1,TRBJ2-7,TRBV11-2,TGTGCCAGCAGCATGGACAGGATTAACTCCTACGAGCAGTACTTC,CASSMDRINSYEQYF
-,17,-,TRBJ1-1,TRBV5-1,TGCGCCAGCAGCCCTTGGACAGACCTTTCCATGAACACTGAAGCTTTCTTT,CASSPWTDLSMNTEAFF
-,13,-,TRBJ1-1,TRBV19,TGTGCCAGTATCCGTACAGGGCTTACTGAAGCTTTCTTT,CASIRTGLTEAFF
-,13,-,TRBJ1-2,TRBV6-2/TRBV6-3,TGTGCCAGCCAATACTCGGACTTTTATGGCTACACCTTC,CASQYSDFYGYTF
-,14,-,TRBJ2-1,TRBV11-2,TGTGCCAGCAGCTCCCTAATCATGGGTAATGAGCAGTTCTTC,CASSSLIMGNEQFF
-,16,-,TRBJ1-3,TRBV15,TGTGCCACCAGCAGCATTACAGGCAGCTCTGGAAACACCATATATTTT,CATSSITGSSGNTIYF
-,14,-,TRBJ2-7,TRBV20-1,TGCAGTGCTAGATCCGAAGTCCCAGTATACGAGCAGTACTTC,CSARSEVPVYEQYF
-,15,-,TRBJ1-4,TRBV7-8,TGTGCCAGCAGCTTAGCTGGGGCACCTAGTGAAAAACTGTTTTTT,CASSLAGAPSEKLFF
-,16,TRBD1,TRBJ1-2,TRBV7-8,TGTGCCAGCTTAGAATCACAGGGGCCGAGGAACTATGGCTACACCTTC,CASLESQGPRNYGYTF
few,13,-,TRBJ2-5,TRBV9,TGTGCCAGCAGCGTAGATCCGGGGGAGACCCAGTACTTC,CASSVDPGETQYF
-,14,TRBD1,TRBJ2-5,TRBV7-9,TGTGCCAGCAGCTTAGAACAGGGGTTCGAGACCCAGTACTTC,CASSLEQGFETQYF
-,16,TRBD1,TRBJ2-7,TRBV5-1,TGCGCCAGCAGCTTGAGACAGGGTGGGTCGTACAATGAGCAGTACTTC,CASSLRQGGSYNEQYF
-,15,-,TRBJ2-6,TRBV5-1,TGCGCCAGCAGCTTGTCAGGGGATGGGGCCAACGTCCTGACTTTC,CASSLSGDGANVLTF
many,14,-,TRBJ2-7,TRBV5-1,TGCGCCAGCAGCTTGAGGACGGATCCCTACGAGCAGTACTTC,CASSLRTDPYEQYF
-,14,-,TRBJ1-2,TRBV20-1,TGCAGTGCTAGGCCCGGGCAGTACAACTATGGCTACACCTTC,CSARPGQYNYGYTF
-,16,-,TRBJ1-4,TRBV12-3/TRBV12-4,TGTGCCAGCAGTTTCGGCGGGAGGGCTCATAATGAAAAACTGTTTTTT,CASSFGGRAHNEKLFF
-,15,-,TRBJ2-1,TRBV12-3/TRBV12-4,TGTGCCAGCAGCCTAAAGCGGAATTCCTACAATGAGCAGTTCTTC,CASSLKRNSYNEQFF
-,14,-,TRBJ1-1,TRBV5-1,TGCGCCAGCAGCTGGGGGAGGGAGAACACTGAAGCTTTCTTT,CASSWGRENTEAFF
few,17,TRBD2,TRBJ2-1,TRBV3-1,TGTGCCAGCAGCCAAGTCGGAGCGGGGAGCTCCTGCAATGAGCAGTTCTTC,CASSQVGAGSSCNEQFF
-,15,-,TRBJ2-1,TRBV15,TGTGCCACCAGCAGAGATCAAAAAGGATTCAATGAGCAGTTCTTC,CATSRDQKGFNEQFF
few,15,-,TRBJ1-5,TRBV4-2,TGTGCCAGCAGCCAAGGGGTGATGGTCGATCAGCCCCAGCATTTT,CASSQGVMVDQPQHF
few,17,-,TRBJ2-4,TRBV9,TGTGCCAGCAGCGTAGGCTCCGACAGGACGGGCAAAAACATTCAGTACTTC,CASSVGSDRTGKNIQYF
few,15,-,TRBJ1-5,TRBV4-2,TGTGCCAGCAGCCAAAGACCCGGGGCCGACCAGCCCCAGCATTTT,CASSQRPGADQPQHF
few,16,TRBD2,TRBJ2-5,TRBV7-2,TGTGCCAGCAGCTTGGCTAGCGGGGGGCCACGGGAGACCCAGTACTTC,CASSLASGGPRETQYF
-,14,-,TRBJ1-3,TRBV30,TGTGCCTGGAGGGGACCGCACCCTGGAAACACCATATATTTT,CAWRGPHPGNTIYF
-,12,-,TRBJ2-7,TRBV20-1,TGCAGTGCTAGCAGGGATACCTACGAGCAGTACTTC,CSASRDTYEQYF
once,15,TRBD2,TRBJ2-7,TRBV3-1,TGTGCCAGCAGCCGAGTGACTAGCGGGGCGTACGAGCAGTACTTC,CASSRVTSGAYEQYF
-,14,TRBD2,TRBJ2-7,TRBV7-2,TGTGCCAGCAGCGCACTAGCGGGAACCTACGAGCAGTACTTC,CASSALAGTYEQYF
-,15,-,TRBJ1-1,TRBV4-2,TGTGCCAGCAGCCAACCCGACGGGGAGAACACTGAAGCTTTCTTT,CASSQPDGENTEAFF
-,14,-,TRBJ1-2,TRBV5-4,TGTGCCAGCAGCACCGAGTGGGATAACTATGGCTACACCTTC,CASSTEWDNYGYTF
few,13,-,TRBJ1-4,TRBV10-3,TGTGCCACCGCGGAGAGGTCTAATGAAAAACTGTTTTTT,CATAERSNEKLFF
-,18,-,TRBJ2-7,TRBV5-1,TGCGCCAGCAGCTTTATTCCAGACCGGGACAAATTCTACAATGAGCAGTACTTC,CASSFIPDRDKFYNEQYF
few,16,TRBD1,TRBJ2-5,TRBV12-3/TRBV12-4,TGTGCCAGCAGTTTCTCATGGACAGGGAAACTAGAGACCCAGTACTTC,CASSFSWTGKLETQYF
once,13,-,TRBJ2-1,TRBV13,TGTGCCAGCAGCTCCTCCTACCACAATGAGCAGTTCTTC,CASSSSYHNEQFF
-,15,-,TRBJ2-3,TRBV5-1,TGCGCCAGCAGCTCAGACACCATTCGCACAGATACGCAGTATTTT,CASSSDTIRTDTQYF